This T cell receptor (beta chain) was profiled in a study of T cell repertoires in cytomegalovirus infection. On the study more broadly: Public TCR beta signatures marked donors with CMV infection and the matching HLA.

General study findings and limits: Totalled public TCR beta family frequency picked out people who carried CMV plus the relevant HLA. Across the ex vivo response, the dominant clonotypes were HLA-C-restricted CMV-specific TCR beta clonotypes.

This clonotype was observed a few times. The antigen is unknown. The J segment lost 4 bases and the V segment lost 5 bases, leaving 14 bases of the junction unmatched. This CDR3 has 17 amino acids. Germline V gene lookup returns CDR1 DFQATT and CDR2 SNEGSKA (reference sequence). TCRdb reprocessed the reads via MiXCR and lists one record per CDR3 protein. The data show about 680,000 distinct CDR3 sequences, roughly a quarter seen once. This clonotype was sampled from a human donor in good health (CMV status not recorded). Some clones in this sample may be carry-over from other donors' samples. The chain is built from TRBV20-1 and TRBJ1-5; 10 bases are a match to TRBD1. The sample taken for sequencing was CD8+ T cells from PBMCs. DNA for the CDR3: TGCAGTGCTTACCCGGGACAGGGGCATTTTGTGAATCAGCCCCAGCATTTT. Protein sequence: CSAYPGQGHFVNQPQHF.